This section outlines one T cell receptor beta chain sequence together with its context. This sample is part of a study of blood T cell repertoires in COVID-19. At the level of the study: COVID-19 samples collected from the United States, Italy and Spain covered acute and convalescent phases. PBMCs, B-cell-depleted T cells, or T cells were the source of the cDNA or gDNA that made up the material.

The protocol was immunoSEQ multiplex PCR, while the TCRdb copy is restricted to in-frame clones and leaves out a portion. Seen here are more than 250,000 clones, roughly nine tenths observed once, and the top ten hold about 5.7%. Germline trimming cut 3 bases from V and 8 bases from J; bases unmatched to any gene: 4. The CDR3 covers 14 residues. Germline CDR1 KGHSH, CDR2 LQKENI. The gene calls are TRBV18 and TRBJ1-4, with 9 bases fitting TRBD1. The sequence derives from a woman aged 40 to 55 who had recovered from COVID-19. Material for sequencing was PBMCs or T cells enriched from blood (not recorded which). The CDR3 loop reads CASSPGQGGEKLFF. CDR3 coding DNA: TGTGCCAGCTCACCGGGACAGGGTGGGGAAAAACTGTTTTTT. The entire variable domain, with the rest obtained from reference TRBV18 and TRBJ1-4, is as follows: NAGVMQNPRHLVRRRGQEARLRCSPMKGHSHVYWYRQLPEEGLKFMVYLQKENIIDESGMPKERFSAEFPKEGPSILRIQQVVRGDSAAYFCASSPGQGGEKLFFGSGTQLSVL.